A selection of T cell receptor beta chains follows, all from one sample in a study of blood T cell repertoires in COVID-19. Clones were sequenced by immunoSEQ multiplex PCR, and TCRdb holds only the in-frame ones, with some missing. The sample records roughly 260,000 clones, around 86% being singletons. Material: PBMCs or T cells enriched from blood (not recorded which). These receptors all come from a woman aged 18-29 years who had recovered from COVID-19. CDR3s include the opening cysteine and the closing phenylalanine or tryptophan. Fields, in order: D gene, J gene, clone size, V gene, CDR3 protein, CDR3 DNA. The D gene is left open where the match is weak. Clone size is shown for a subset of rows, as once, few, many or a class of expanded clone.

>TRBD1|TRBJ2-7|-|TRBV30
CAWRRQGSYEQYF
TGTGCCTGGAGGCGACAGGGCTCCTACGAGCAGTACTTC
>-|TRBJ1-5|-|TRBV7-9
CASSHRTEWSNQPQHF
TGTGCCAGCAGCCACCGGACAGAGTGGAGCAATCAGCCCCAGCATTTT
>TRBD2|TRBJ2-1|-|TRBV3-1/TRBV3-2
CASSQGREAINEQFF
TGTGCCAGCAGCCAAGGGCGGGAGGCGATCAATGAGCAGTTCTTC
>TRBD1|TRBJ2-3|-|TRBV5-1
CASSLSRGLFGVTQPPSTDTQYF
TGCGCCAGCAGCTTGTCCAGGGGGCTGTTCGGGGTTACTCAACCTCCTAGCACAGATACGCAGTATTTT
>TRBD1|TRBJ2-3|-|TRBV28
CASSPNRGLGTDTQYF
TGTGCCAGCAGTCCTAATAGGGGGCTGGGCACAGATACGCAGTATTTT
>TRBD1|TRBJ2-1|-|TRBV6-1
CASSETTGGHEQFF
TGTGCCAGCAGTGAAACCACAGGGGGCCATGAGCAGTTCTTC
>TRBD2|TRBJ2-7|once|TRBV7-2
CASSVTSGILYEQYF
TGTGCCAGCAGCGTTACTAGCGGGATTCTGTACGAGCAGTACTTC
>TRBD1|TRBJ1-4|-|TRBV27
CASSLNGQGAAHEKLFF
TGTGCCAGCAGTTTAAACGGACAGGGGGCCGCCCATGAAAAACTGTTTTTT
>TRBD1|TRBJ1-2|-|TRBV27
CASSKGGRQGVHGYTF
TGTGCCAGCAGTAAGGGGGGCAGGCAGGGGGTACATGGCTACACCTTC
>TRBD2|TRBJ2-2|-|TRBV14
CASSRLAGVTGELFF
TGTGCCAGCAGCCGACTAGCGGGGGTTACTGGGGAGCTGTTTTTT
>TRBD1|TRBJ1-5|once|TRBV5-1
CASSPSGGSNQPQHF
TGCGCCAGCAGCCCCTCAGGGGGGAGCAATCAGCCCCAGCATTTT
>-|TRBJ1-4|-|TRBV7-2
CASSPVGGEGEKLFF
TGTGCCAGCAGCCCAGTTGGGGGGGAAGGCGAAAAACTGTTTTTT
>-|TRBJ2-3|few|TRBV6-4
CASSAEGGTDTQYF
TGTGCCAGCAGCGCGGAAGGGGGCACAGATACGCAGTATTTT
>-|TRBJ1-1|-|TRBV19
CASSSHGGTEAFF
TGTGCCAGTAGTTCTCATGGAGGGACTGAAGCTTTCTTT
>-|TRBJ1-2|-|TRBV28
CASSPPTVSGDGYTF
TGTGCCAGCAGCCCCCCGACCGTTTCGGGGGATGGCTACACCTTC
>-|TRBJ2-1|-|TRBV28
CASSFLSEAIVYNEQFF
TGTGCCAGCAGTTTTCTTTCGGAGGCCATAGTCTACAATGAGCAGTTCTTC
>TRBD1|TRBJ1-2|-|TRBV6-5
CASSYGTANGYTF
TGTGCCAGCAGTTATGGGACAGCGAATGGCTACACCTTC
>TRBD2|TRBJ2-7|-|TRBV5-4
CASSRSREADYEQYF
TGTGCCAGCAGCAGATCGCGGGAGGCCGACTACGAGCAGTACTTC
>-|TRBJ1-4|-|TRBV4-2
CASSQDRGGIEKLFF
TGTGCCAGCAGCCAAGATCGGGGAGGAATTGAAAAACTGTTTTTT
>-|TRBJ1-6|-|TRBV5-1
CASSGNRESYNSPLHF
TGCGCCAGCAGCGGCAACAGGGAATCCTATAATTCACCCCTCCACTTT
>TRBD1|TRBJ1-1|-|TRBV18
CASSLEQGFANTEAFF
TGTGCCAGCTCACTAGAACAGGGGTTCGCGAACACTGAAGCTTTCTTT
>-|TRBJ1-2|-|TRBV5-1
CASSSRSPQGYGYTF
TGCGCCAGCAGCTCCCGGAGTCCGCAGGGTTATGGCTACACCTTC
>TRBD2|TRBJ2-1|few|TRBV9
CASSEEWGGNEQFF
TGTGCCAGCAGCGAGGAGTGGGGGGGCAATGAGCAGTTCTTC
>-|TRBJ2-1|-|TRBV11-2
CASSRGRTRGNEQFF
TGTGCCAGCAGCCGAGGACGTACTCGGGGCAATGAGCAGTTCTTC
>TRBD2|TRBJ2-1|once|TRBV6-5
CASSYSGGRYNEQFF
TGTGCCAGCAGTTACAGCGGGGGGAGGTACAATGAGCAGTTCTTC
>-|TRBJ2-3|-|TRBV10-1
CASSEASGSTDTQYF
TGCGCCAGCAGTGAGGCCTCGGGGAGCACAGATACGCAGTATTTT
>TRBD2|TRBJ2-5|-|TRBV20-1
CSASLLAGGWETQYF
TGCAGTGCTAGTCTACTAGCGGGAGGTTGGGAGACCCAGTACTTC
>-|TRBJ2-5|-|TRBV11-3
CASSWTRPPGETQYF
TGTGCCAGCAGCTGGACTCGACCTCCCGGGGAGACCCAGTACTTC
>-|TRBJ1-2|-|TRBV7-2
CASSSINDRSGYTF
TGTGCCAGCAGCTCTATAAATGACAGATCTGGCTACACCTTC
>TRBD1|TRBJ1-5|-|TRBV28
CASIADQGAQPQHF
TGTGCCAGCATAGCAGACCAGGGGGCCCAGCCCCAGCATTTT
>-|TRBJ2-1|once|TRBV5-8
CASSLTGGFTGFYNEQFF
TGTGCCAGCAGCTTAACGGGGGGATTTACAGGGTTTTACAATGAGCAGTTCTTC
>-|TRBJ1-4|-|TRBV9
CASSVVDNEKLFF
TGTGCCAGCAGCGTAGTAGATAATGAAAAACTGTTTTTT
>-|TRBJ1-5|-|TRBV24-1
CATSVGLWGGMGNQPQHF
TGTGCCACCAGTGTCGGCCTGTGGGGGGGAATGGGCAATCAGCCCCAGCATTTT
>-|TRBJ2-2|-|TRBV27
CASSLEWDTGELFF
TGTGCCAGCAGTTTGGAGTGGGACACCGGGGAGCTGTTTTTT
>-|TRBJ1-1|-|TRBV11-3
CASSLAAQGNTEAFF
TGTGCCAGCAGCTTAGCAGCCCAGGGGAACACTGAAGCTTTCTTT
>-|TRBJ1-3|-|TRBV29-1
CSVEAYPRENSGNTIYF
TGCAGCGTTGAAGCCTATCCCAGGGAAAACTCTGGAAACACCATATATTTT
>-|TRBJ1-4|-|TRBV30
CAWSGNEKLFF
TGTGCCTGGAGCGGGAATGAAAAACTGTTTTTT
>TRBD1|TRBJ2-5|-|TRBV14
CASSQPGQRETQYF
TGTGCCAGCAGCCAGCCGGGACAGAGGGAGACCCAGTACTTC
>TRBD2|TRBJ2-3|few|TRBV9
CASSVWSGGPTDTQYF
TGTGCCAGCAGCGTATGGTCGGGGGGGCCAACAGATACGCAGTATTTT
>TRBD2|TRBJ2-1|-|TRBV27
CASSFLARLAGGKQFF
TGTGCCAGCAGTTTTCTCGCAAGACTAGCGGGAGGGAAACAGTTCTTC
>TRBD2|TRBJ2-2|many|TRBV3-1/TRBV3-2
CASSRAGLAGMNTGELFF
TGTGCCAGCAGCCGAGCGGGACTAGCGGGAATGAACACCGGGGAGCTGTTTTTT